The following is a TCR beta chain sequence with its context. Its antigen is as yet unknown. Just one base apart from a much larger clone, this may be a read error. This record belongs to a study of T cell repertoires in cytomegalovirus infection. TCRdb passed the reads through MiXCR, listing each CDR3 protein once. The profile shows 340,000 or so distinct CDR3 sequences, roughly 25% of them singletons. This CDR3 has 13 amino acids. Trimming removed 1 base at V and 6 bases at J, with 7 bases between. The germline gives CDR1 SGHNT, CDR2 YENEEA. The chain links TRBV11-3 to TRBJ2-1; unclear D gene. This TCR came from a human donor in good health (CMV status not recorded). Some clones in this sample may be carry-over from other donors' samples. The source was cultured PBMCs, collected from culture after CMV antigen stimulation. The CDR3 loop reads CASSLGLINEQFF. CDR3 bases: TGTGCCAGCAGCTTAGGCCTAATCAATGAGCAGTTCTTC.